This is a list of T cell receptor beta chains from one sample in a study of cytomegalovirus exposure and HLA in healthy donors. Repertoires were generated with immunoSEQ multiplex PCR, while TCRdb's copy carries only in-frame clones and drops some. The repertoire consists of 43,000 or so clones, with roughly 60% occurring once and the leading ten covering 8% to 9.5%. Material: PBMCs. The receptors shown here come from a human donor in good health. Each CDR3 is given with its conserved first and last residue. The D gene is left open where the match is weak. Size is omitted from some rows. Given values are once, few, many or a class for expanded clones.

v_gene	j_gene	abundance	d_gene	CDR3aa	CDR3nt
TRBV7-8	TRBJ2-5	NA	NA	CASGRSRAETQYF	TGTGCCAGCGGTCGGAGCAGGGCAGAGACCCAGTACTTC
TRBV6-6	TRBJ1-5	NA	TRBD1	CASSLGTGYNQPQHF	TGTGCCAGCAGTCTCGGGACAGGATACAATCAGCCCCAGCATTTT
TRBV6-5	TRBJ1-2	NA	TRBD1	CASSRTGSLSGYTF	TGTGCCAGCAGTCGGACAGGGAGTCTTAGTGGCTACACCTTC
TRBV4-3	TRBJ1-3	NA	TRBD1	CASSQQPESGTGSSSGNTIYF	TGCGCCAGCAGCCAGCAGCCTGAATCCGGGACAGGTTCATCCTCTGGAAACACCATATATTTT
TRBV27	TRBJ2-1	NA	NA	CAINSRRPESYNEQFF	TGTGCCATCAATTCGCGGCGGCCCGAGAGCTACAATGAGCAGTTCTTC
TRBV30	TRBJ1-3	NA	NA	CAWSVGARGTIYF	TGTGCCTGGAGTGTTGGGGCCCGAGGCACCATATATTTT
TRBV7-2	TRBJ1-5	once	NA	CASSPIMTTPQLQHF	TGTGCCAGCAGCCCTATAATGACGACACCTCAGCTCCAGCATTTT
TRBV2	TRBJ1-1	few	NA	CASSAERSEAFF	TGTGCCAGCAGTGCAGAGAGGTCTGAAGCTTTCTTT
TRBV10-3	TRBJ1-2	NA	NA	CAISESTTGNYGYTF	TGTGCCATCAGTGAGTCGACAACAGGGAACTATGGCTACACCTTC
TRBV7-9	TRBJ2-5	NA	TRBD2	CASSSGTSGVETQYF	TGTGCCAGCAGCTCCGGGACTAGCGGGGTCGAGACCCAGTACTTC
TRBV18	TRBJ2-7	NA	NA	CASSPASQVLHEQYF	TGTGCCAGCTCACCCGCGAGTCAGGTGCTCCACGAGCAGTACTTC
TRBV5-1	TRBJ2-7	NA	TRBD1	CASSLDLGTAIHYEQYF	TGCGCCAGCAGCTTGGACCTTGGGACAGCCATCCACTACGAGCAGTACTTC
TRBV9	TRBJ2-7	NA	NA	CASSVVELGSNDLSSYEQYF	TGTGCCAGCAGCGTAGTCGAGTTGGGCAGTAACGATTTAAGCTCCTACGAGCAGTACTTC